A single sample gave rise to the 17 T cell receptor beta chains below, sequenced in a study of cytomegalovirus exposure and HLA in healthy donors. 13 Jbeta primers and 60 Vbeta primers were used for the PCR. Sequencing was performed with immunoSEQ multiplex PCR; in TCRdb, only in-frame clones are kept and a portion is missing. The repertoire holds under 200,000 clones, with around three quarters as singletons. The sample was PBMCs. Source of these receptors: a man between 40 and 49 years old in good health and CMV-seronegative.

The V call is TRBV7-8, the J call TRBJ1-2; 8 bases fit TRBD1. After removal of 7 bases from V and 3 bases from J, the junction contained 7 bases not matched to a gene. Germline CDR1 and CDR2: SGHVS and FQNEAQ. This CDR3 spans 14 amino acids. CDR3 protein: CASTQQGEDYGYTF. For the CDR3, the DNA is TGTGCCAGCACCCAACAGGGGGAGGACTATGGCTACACCTTC.

The J gene is TRBJ1-5, the V gene TRBV4-3, with TRBD1 identical over 7 bases. There are 17 residues in the CDR3. V lost 0 bases to trimming and J lost 3 bases; unmatched junction nucleotides: 8. The germline gives CDR1 LGHNA, CDR2 YSLEER. This chain's CDR3 is CASSQDYRGQPNQPQHF. CDR3 in DNA: TGCGCCAGCAGCCAAGATTATCGGGGACAGCCCAATCAGCCCCAGCATTTT.

This clone was recorded once. This chain connects TRBV6-5 to TRBJ2-7; perhaps TRBD1 as D (5 bases). Germline values: CDR1 MNHEY, CDR2 SVGAGI. The CDR3 has 14 amino acids. V was trimmed by 7 bases and J by 2 bases, leaving 15 bases between them. CDR3 DNA sequence: TGTGCCAGCACGATTGCGACAGAAGCCTACGAGCAGTACTTC. It codes for CASTIATEAYEQYF.

This chain links TRBV18 with TRBJ2-5; tentative D call: TRBD1 (6 bases). The CDR3 length is 13 residues. Trimming removed 2 bases at V and 3 bases at J, with 7 bases between. The V gene's germline CDR1 is KGHSH and CDR2 LQKENI. The CDR3 region is CASSPGTKETQYF. CDR3 DNA sequence: TGTGCCAGCTCACCAGGGACAAAAGAGACCCAGTACTTC. The full variable domain, completed using reference TRBV18 and TRBJ2-5, is NAGVMQNPRHLVRRRGQEARLRCSPMKGHSHVYWYRQLPEEGLKFMVYLQKENIIDESGMPKERFSAEFPKEGPSILRIQQVVRGDSAAYFCASSPGTKETQYFGPGTRLLVL.

The rearrangement uses TRBV7-9 and TRBJ1-1; D uncertain. Germline CDR1 and CDR2: SEHNR and FQNEAQ (reference sequence). This CDR3 spans 14 amino acids. V was trimmed by 5 bases and J by 1 base, leaving 11 bases between them. This CDR3 is CASSPAGRNTEAFF. DNA for the CDR3: TGTGCCAGCAGCCCTGCTGGCAGGAACACTGAAGCTTTCTTT.

The gene calls are TRBV29-1 and TRBJ2-1, with 10 bases aligning to TRBD2. The CDR3 has 17 residues. The trim removed 2 bases at V and 8 bases at J, leaving 15 bases unmatched. Germline V lookup: CDR1 SQVTM, CDR2 ANQGSEA. The CDR3 sequence is CSVEPERGGSFGDEQFF. CDR3 DNA: TGCAGCGTTGAACCCGAGCGGGGGGGCTCGTTCGGCGATGAGCAGTTCTTC.

The V gene is TRBV13, the J gene TRBJ1-1; a possible D gene is TRBD1 (5 bases). Germline V gene lookup returns CDR1 PRHDT and CDR2 FYEKMQ (reference sequence). The V end was cut by 1 base, the J end by 0 bases, with 12 bases between. This CDR3 contains 16 residues. This chain's CDR3 is CASSLAQAVMNTEAFF. The CDR3 DNA reads TGTGCCAGCAGCTTAGCACAGGCGGTCATGAACACTGAAGCTTTCTTT. The full variable domain, completed using reference TRBV13 and TRBJ1-1, is AAGVIQSPRHLIKEKRETATLKCYPIPRHDTVYWYQQGPGQDPQFLISFYEKMQSDKGSIPDRFSAQQFSDYHSELNMSSLELGDSALYFCASSLAQAVMNTEAFFGQGTRLTVV.

This clone was seen more than once but under ten times. The chain recombines TRBV7-9 with TRBJ2-5, with 7 bases lining up with TRBD1. This CDR3 spans 17 amino acids. Germline CDR1 is SEHNR and CDR2 is FQNEAQ (reference sequence). V was pared by 2 bases and J by 1 base, with 10 bases of the junction left unmatched. Here the CDR3 reads CASSLISRTGPQETQYF. The CDR3 DNA reads as TGTGCCAGCAGCTTAATCTCTAGGACAGGACCCCAAGAGACCCAGTACTTC.

This clone showed up just a few times. The chain carries TRBV6-5 and TRBJ2-5; no clear D. CDR3 length: 12 residues. V was cut by 0 bases and J by 5 bases, with 4 bases left in between. In germline, CDR1 is MNHEY, CDR2 SVGAGI. As DNA, the CDR3 is TGTGCCAGCAGTTACTCGTATGAGACCCAGTACTTC. This codes for CASSYSYETQYF.

This rearrangement joins TRBV18 to TRBJ1-4; D is possibly TRBD1 (5 bases). V shed 0 bases and J shed 0 bases, with 11 bases lying between them. Germline V gene lookup returns CDR1 KGHSH and CDR2 LQKENI. This CDR3 is 17 amino acids long. The CDR3 loop reads CASSPPGHRTTNEKLFF. CDR3 nucleotides: TGTGCCAGCTCACCACCCGGACACCGCACAACTAATGAAAAACTGTTTTTT.

The V call is TRBV7-2, the J call TRBJ1-4, with D possibly being TRBD1 (5 bases). The CDR3 runs 15 residues. Germline lookup yields CDR1 SGHTA and CDR2 FQGNSA. V was clipped by 3 bases and J by 0 bases, with 8 bases between them. CDR3 sequence (DNA): TGTGCCAGCAGCTTCACAGGCACAACTAATGAAAAACTGTTTTTT. Its protein is CASSFTGTTNEKLFF.

This clone was seen only a few times. V usage is TRBV27 and J usage is TRBJ1-1, with D perhaps TRBD1 (5 bases). The CDR3 totals 17 residues. The V and J ends lost 6 bases and 0 bases respectively, with 20 bases between them. The V gene's germline CDR1 is MNHEY and CDR2 SMNVEV (reference sequence). The CDR3 DNA sequence: TGTGCCAGCAGCCCGGAGGGGCTCAGTCCAATGAACACTGAAGCTTTCTTT. This codes for CASSPEGLSPMNTEAFF.

With regard to this clone: A read error may produce the germline difference seen at one junction end. The rearrangement links TRBV5-1 to TRBJ2-7; D might be TRBD2 (6 bases). CDR1 and CDR2 from the germline V gene are SGHRS and YFSETQ. CDR3 length: 16 residues. This CDR3 reads CASSWGDQVSSHEQYF. DNA of the CDR3: TGCGCCAGCAGCTGGGGGGACCAAGTAAGCTCCCACGAGCAGTACTTC.

V gene TRBV21-1 combines with J gene TRBJ2-7; TRBD2, the table's D call, lacks a check against the DNA. TRBV21-1 is recorded as a pseudogene. CDR3 length equals 15 residues. The CDR3 protein is CASSKRGGGLYEQYF. The CDR3 DNA reads as TGTGCCAGCAGCAAAAGAGGGGGGGGCCTGTACGAGCAGTACTTC.

This clone was seen more than once but under ten times. The gene calls are TRBV4-3 and TRBJ2-7, with D tentatively TRBD2 (6 bases). V lost 5 bases to trimming and J lost 5 bases, with 13 bases between them. Germline CDR1 LGHNA, CDR2 YSLEER. This CDR3 has 13 amino acids. The DNA for the CDR3 is TGCGCCAGCAGCTTCACCCGGGAGAACGAGCAGTACTTC. It codes for CASSFTRENEQYF.

Turning to this clone: At one end, the junction sequence differs from germline, possibly due to a read error. The chain has TRBV5-1 and TRBJ1-4; 8 nucleotides line up with TRBD1. Germline V gene lookup returns CDR1 SGHRS and CDR2 YFSETQ. There are 14 residues in the CDR3. CDR3 sequence: CASRLEAGGQNLFF. CDR3 bases: TGCGCCAGCAGATTGGAGGCAGGGGGCCAAAACCTGTTTTTT.

This chain links TRBV6-5 with TRBJ2-1; possibly TRBD1 for D (5 bases). Germline V CDR1 and CDR2: MNHEY, SVGAGI. The CDR3 has 16 residues. The V end lost 4 bases, the J end lost 4 bases, and 17 bases lay between the germline ends. In nucleotides, the CDR3 is TGTGCCAGCAGTTCTGCACAGGTACCGACGTACAATGAGCAGTTCTTC. It codes for CASSSAQVPTYNEQFF.